One T cell receptor beta chain is described in this entry. Here immunoSEQ multiplex PCR was the method, and the copy in TCRdb shows in-frame clones only, minus some. The data hold over 70,000 clones, with more than 80% observed a single time. This sample is drawn from a study of blood T cell repertoires in COVID-19. Study overall: Specimens from acute and convalescent COVID-19 originated in the United States, Italy and Spain. The analysed material was cDNA or gDNA that came from T cells, B-cell-depleted T cells, or PBMCs.

V lost 1 base, J lost 6 bases, and 12 bases stayed unmatched. This CDR3 contains 17 residues. Per germline, CDR1 SGHNT and CDR2 YYREEE (reference sequence). Sequenced sample: peripheral blood. The chain recombines TRBV5-4 with TRBJ2-1; the match to TRBD2 covers 8 bases. The source is a woman in her sixties or seventies with acute or convalescent COVID-19. The CDR3 DNA is TGTGCCAGCAGCTTGTTATCCCCTAGCGGGTTTCGCAATGAGCAGTTCTTC. Translation: CASSLLSPSGFRNEQFF.